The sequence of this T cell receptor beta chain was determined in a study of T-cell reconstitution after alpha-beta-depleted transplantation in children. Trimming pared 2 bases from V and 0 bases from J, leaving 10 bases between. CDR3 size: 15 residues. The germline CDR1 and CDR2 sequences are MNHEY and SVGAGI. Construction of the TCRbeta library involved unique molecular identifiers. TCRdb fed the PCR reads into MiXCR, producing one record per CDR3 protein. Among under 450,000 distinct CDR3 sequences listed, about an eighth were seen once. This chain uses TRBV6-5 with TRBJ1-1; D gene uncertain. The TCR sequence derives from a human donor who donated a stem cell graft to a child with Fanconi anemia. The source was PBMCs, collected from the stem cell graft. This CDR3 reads CASSYKSRLNTEAFF. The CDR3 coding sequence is TGTGCCAGCAGTTACAAGAGTCGGCTGAACACTGAAGCTTTCTTT.